Following are 17 T cell receptor beta chains from one sample sequenced in a study of regulatory T cells in long-lasting Graves disease. HTBI primers from iRepertoire and Arm-PCR of CDR3 regions yielded the TCR beta libraries. TCRdb ran MiXCR on the multiplex PCR reads and lists one entry per CDR3 protein. This table holds some 280,000 distinct CDR3 sequences, roughly a fifth found once. The sample's time point: persistent/refractory GD, antithyroid drugs over 5 years with positive TRAb. PBMCs provided the RNA from which the TCR library was made. Source: peripheral blood mononuclear cells (PBMCs), taken when the disease was refractory, from a patient treated with antithyroid drugs. These receptors were taken from a female donor with Graves disease.

The count of this clonotype is one. The chain joins TRBV6-1 to TRBJ1-5, with D possibly being TRBD1 (5 bases). The germline V and J ends were trimmed by 8 bases and 2 bases, with 19 bases remaining between them. This CDR3 spans 16 amino acids. Germline V CDR1 and CDR2: MNHNS, SASEGT. The CDR3 sequence is CASEHSGDFGNQPQHF. The CDR3 DNA follows: TGTGCCAGCGAGCACTCGGGGGACTTTGGCAATCAGCCCCAGCATTTT.

As concerns this clonotype: This sequence may be a read error, since a much larger clone differs from it by one base. The chain couples TRBV20-1 to TRBJ1-2; D remains unclear. Trimming left V 6 bases short and J 0 bases short, with 11 bases between. The CDR3 is 13 amino acids. CDR1 is DFQATT, CDR2 SNEGSKA, per germline (reference sequence). The CDR3, as DNA: TGCAGTGCAGTGGACCCAGCTAACTATGGCTACACCTTC. Its translation is CSAVDPANYGYTF.

This clonotype was seen repeatedly, ten times or more. The chain is built from TRBV18 and TRBJ2-7, with TRBD1 matching over 9 bases. The ends lost 6 bases at V and 7 bases at J; junction bases unmatched: 7. Germline V gives CDR1 KGHSH, CDR2 LQKENI. This CDR3 has 13 residues. The CDR3 is CASSSTGGQEQYF. CDR3 in DNA: TGTGCCAGCTCGTCGACAGGGGGTCAAGAGCAGTACTTC. Full variable domain (outside the CDR3, taken from reference TRBV18 and TRBJ2-7): NAGVMQNPRHLVRRRGQEARLRCSPMKGHSHVYWYRQLPEEGLKFMVYLQKENIIDESGMPKERFSAEFPKEGPSILRIQQVVRGDSAAYFCASSSTGGQEQYFGPGTRLTVT.

The sample holds many counts of this clonotype. This chain connects TRBV20-1 to TRBJ1-2, with D hard to call. The V gene's germline CDR1 is DFQATT and CDR2 SNEGSKA (reference sequence). Trimming removed 5 bases at V and 3 bases at J, with 13 bases between. The CDR3 runs to 13 residues. CDR3 sequence: CSAHPGSDYGYTF. CDR3 DNA sequence: TGCAGTGCTCATCCGGGATCGGACTATGGCTACACCTTC.

The V gene is TRBV7-2, the J gene TRBJ2-7; 9 bases align to TRBD1. Germline CDR1 SGHTA, CDR2 FQGNSA. V dropped 5 bases and J dropped 4; count of bases not matched to a gene: 15. This CDR3 has 17 residues. The CDR3 loop reads CASSQKTPGQGSYEQYF. The CDR3 nucleotides are TGTGCCAGCAGCCAAAAGACCCCGGGACAGGGTTCGTACGAGCAGTACTTC.

CDR3 protein: CAISESSVPNYGYTF. CDR3 DNA sequence: TGTGCCATCAGTGAGTCTTCAGTTCCTAACTATGGCTACACCTTC. The chain has TRBV10-3 and TRBJ1-2; D is unresolved. The CDR3 contains 15 residues. Germline V CDR1 and CDR2: ENHRY, SYGVKD. Between the trimmed V and J ends, which lost 0 bases and 0 bases, there was a span of 8 bases.

This clonotype was observed many times. The chain links TRBV7-2 to TRBJ2-5; the match to TRBD2 covers 11 bases. The CDR3 totals 16 residues. Germline assignment: CDR1 SGHTA and CDR2 FQGNSA. V shed 1 base and J 5 bases; nucleotides not matched to a gene: 6. CDR3 sequence: CASSLDTASGGETQYF. The DNA of the CDR3 is TGTGCCAGCAGCTTAGATACGGCTAGCGGGGGGGAGACCCAGTACTTC.

At least ten counts were recorded for this clonotype. The chain is built from TRBV7-2 and TRBJ1-2, with 7 bases matching TRBD1. The CDR3 totals 13 residues. Looked up from germline, CDR1 is SGHTA and CDR2 is FQGNSA. V gave up 7 bases and J gave up 4 bases; unmatched junction bases: 6. The CDR3 here is CASTVGQIYGYTF. The CDR3 DNA reads TGTGCCAGCACCGTGGGACAGATCTATGGCTACACCTTC.

The chain links TRBV29-1 to TRBJ2-7; 10 bases match TRBD2. The CDR3 extends over 15 amino acids. V was pared by 6 bases and J by 0 bases, with 8 bases of the junction left unmatched. CDR1 and CDR2 (germline): SQVTM, ANQGSEA. For the CDR3, the DNA is TGCAGCGTGAACCTAGCGGGAGTGATCTCCTACGAGCAGTACTTC. Its translation is CSVNLAGVISYEQYF.

This clonotype was counted at least ten times. This rearrangement joins TRBV20-1 to TRBJ1-6, with D perhaps TRBD1 (5 bases). This CDR3 is built from 14 residues. The germline V gene has CDR1 DFQATT and CDR2 SNEGSKA (reference sequence). The V and J ends lost 6 bases and 8 bases respectively, with 17 bases between them. The CDR3 region is CSAYDVGGDSPLHF. The CDR3 nucleotides are TGCAGTGCGTACGATGTGGGAGGGGATTCACCCCTCCACTTT.

This clonotype was seen at least ten times. V usage is TRBV7-8 and J usage is TRBJ1-1; no clear D gene. CDR1 SGHVS and CDR2 FQNEAQ come from the germline V gene. CDR3 length: 14 residues. Trimming removed 2 bases at V and 2 bases at J, with 9 bases between. The CDR3 region has the DNA TGTGCCAGCAGCTTATATACGCGAAACACTGAAGCTTTCTTT. Its translation is CASSLYTRNTEAFF.

This clonotype was detected ten times or more. At one boundary the junction diverges from the germline segment, which might be a read error. The chain employs TRBV7-2 and TRBJ2-7, with TRBD2 identical over 8 bases. The CDR3 length is 13 residues. Germline CDR1 is SGHTA and CDR2 is FQGNSA. The CDR3 here is CASSPPLSGLAQF. In nucleotides, the CDR3 is TGTGCCAGCAGCCCCCCGCTCTCTGGACTAGCTCAGTTC. Full variable domain (missing parts from reference TRBV7-2 and TRBJ2-7): GAGVSQSPSNKVTEKGKDVELRCDPISGHTALYWYRQSLGQGLEFLIYFQGNSAPDKSGLPSDRFSAERTGGSVSTLTIQRTQQEDSAVYLCASSPPLSGLAQFGPGTRLTVT.

There are many counts of this clonotype. CDR3 amino acids: CASSFPIPSTEAFF. The CDR3, as DNA: TGTGCCAGCAGCTTTCCGATACCATCCACTGAAGCTTTCTTT. V is TRBV5-8 and J is TRBJ1-1; D ambiguous. The V gene lost 2 bases and the J gene lost 4 bases, with 12 bases spanning the gap. This CDR3 is built from 14 residues. Germline loops: CDR1 SGHTS, CDR2 YDEGEE. The complete variable domain, with remaining parts taken from reference TRBV5-8 and TRBJ1-1, reads EAGVTQSPTHLIKTRGQQATLRCSPISGHTSVYWYQQALGLGLQFLLWYDEGEERNRGNFPPRFSGRQFPNYSSELNVNALELEDSALYLCASSFPIPSTEAFFGQGTRLTVV.

The sample holds a few counts of this clonotype. The chain joins TRBV4-3 to TRBJ1-1; weak D call: TRBD1 (6 bases). This CDR3 region has 15 residues. V was trimmed by 0 bases and J by 4 bases, leaving 12 bases between them. Germline V gives CDR1 LGHNA, CDR2 YSLEER. The CDR3 DNA reads as TGCGCCAGCAGCCAAGAAAGGGGGAGAGGCACTGAAGCTTTCTTT. Translated: CASSQERGRGTEAFF.

The table lists this clonotype with a few counts. The chain employs TRBV7-9 and TRBJ1-1; no definite D call. V lost 5 bases and J lost 3, with 10 bases in between. The CDR3 extends over 13 amino acids. Germline V gene lookup returns CDR1 SEHNR and CDR2 FQNEAQ (reference sequence). The CDR3 loop is CASSDDGDTEAFF. The CDR3 nucleotides are TGTGCCAGCAGCGACGACGGGGACACTGAAGCTTTCTTT.

The chain links TRBV5-1 to TRBJ2-7; D is uncertain. The length of the CDR3 is 14 residues. The V end was cut by 5 bases, the J end by 0 bases, with 12 bases between. Germline V CDR1 and CDR2: SGHRS, YFSETQ. The CDR3 sequence: CASREPGNSYEQYF. The DNA of the CDR3 is TGCGCCAGCAGGGAGCCTGGAAACTCCTACGAGCAGTACTTC.

J is TRBJ2-7 and V is TRBV6-5, with D possibly being TRBD2 (5 bases). The germline V gene has CDR1 MNHEY and CDR2 SVGAGI. The CDR3 runs 13 residues. V lost 4 bases and J 6 bases, leaving 13 bases between the germline ends. This CDR3 reads CASSSTEAFEQYF. In DNA, the CDR3 is TGTGCCAGCAGTTCAACGGAGGCCTTCGAGCAGTACTTC.